This T cell receptor (beta chain) was identified in a study of identical twins. Findings of the study overall: Surplus twin overlap in beta out-of-frame sequences was less pronounced. Beta clonotypes that were abundant in cord blood contained fewer insertions, a pattern absent from memory repertoires. Part of the zero-insertion signal could reflect confounding by invariant MAIT and iNKT cells.

A remark on this clonotype: No antigen is known for it.

The cDNA had a unique molecular identifier and a template-switch universal primer site. MiXCR, run by TCRdb on the 5' RACE reads, gives a single entry per CDR3 protein. Among 500,000 or so distinct CDR3 sequences, approximately 14% were seen once, and the ten largest hold around 0.52%. The CDR3 consists of 16 residues. The same data also went into a second study, on yellow fever vaccine responses in identical twins.

The chain is built from TRBV21-1 and TRBJ2-2; the table assigns TRBD1, which was not confirmed against the DNA. TRBV21-1 is assigned pseudogene status. The receptor was isolated from a woman younger than 35 in good health. Sequenced input: CD4+ T cells sorted from blood. CDR3 sequence: CASSNSDREMTGELFF. CDR3 nucleotide sequence: TGTGCCAGCAGCAACTCGGATAGGGAGATGACCGGGGAGCTGTTTTTT.